The 22 T cell receptor beta chains below were found in one sample sequenced in a study of cytomegalovirus exposure and HLA in healthy donors. PCR employed 60 Vbeta and 13 Jbeta primers. Data came from immunoSEQ multiplex PCR; TCRdb stores just in-frame clones and leaves some out. Of 150,000 to 200,000 clones listed, about 64% are singletons. Material for sequencing was PBMCs. These receptors originate from a man aged 50-59 years in good health and CMV-seronegative.

The CDR3 region has the DNA TGTGCCAGCAGTTCCCGGACTAGCGGGGGTATGGAGACCCAGTACTTC. It specifies CASSSRTSGGMETQYF. This chain uses TRBV6-6 with TRBJ2-5; 13 bases line up with TRBD2. This CDR3 is built from 16 residues. Germline loops: CDR1 MNHNY, CDR2 SVGAGI (reference sequence). V dropped 4 bases and J dropped 5; count of bases not matched to a gene: 7.

The sample holds a few counts of this clone. The chain combines TRBV7-9 with TRBJ2-7; possible D gene TRBD1, 5 bases. V was pared by 2 bases and J by 5 bases, with 10 bases between. There are 13 residues in the CDR3. CDR1 and CDR2 from the germline V gene are SEHNR and FQNEAQ (reference sequence). CDR3 residues: CASSLLQVDEQYF. The CDR3 region has the DNA TGTGCCAGCAGCTTATTACAGGTCGACGAGCAGTACTTC. The entire variable domain, with the rest obtained from reference TRBV7-9 and TRBJ2-7, is as follows: DTGVSQNPRHKITKRGQNVTFRCDPISEHNRLYWYRQTLGQGPEFLTYFQNEAQLEKSRLLSDRFSAERPKGSFSTLEIQRTEQGDSAMYLCASSLLQVDEQYFGPGTRLTVT.

This clone was observed a single time. The chain joins TRBV9 to TRBJ1-3, with D tentatively TRBD1 (5 bases). V shed 0 bases and J shed 0 bases, with 13 bases lying between them. This CDR3 is built from 17 residues. The germline V gene has CDR1 SGDLS and CDR2 YYNGEE. The CDR3 reads CASSVAWQGLSGNTIYF. The CDR3 DNA reads TGTGCCAGCAGCGTAGCTTGGCAGGGCCTCTCTGGAAACACCATATATTTT.

The chain couples TRBV7-2 to TRBJ1-2; a possible D gene is TRBD1 (5 bases). The CDR3 is 17 residues long. Trimming took 5 bases from V and 1 from J, leaving 20 bases between them. The germline V gene encodes CDR1 SGHTA and CDR2 FQGNSA. The CDR3 coding sequence is TGTGCCAGCAGCGTCACCTCCGGGTTAGGGGATAACTATGGCTACACCTTC. Amino acids: CASSVTSGLGDNYGYTF.

This rearrangement joins TRBV27 to TRBJ2-7; 7 nucleotides align to TRBD1. Trimming took 6 bases from V and 2 from J; bases not matched to a gene: 1. Germline CDR1 MNHEY, CDR2 SMNVEV (reference sequence). This CDR3 has 12 residues. This CDR3 is CASRGQTYEQYF. The CDR3 region has the DNA TGTGCCAGCAGGGGACAGACCTACGAGCAGTACTTC.

The V and J genes are TRBV5-1 and TRBJ2-7; D ambiguous. The CDR3 sequence is 11 residues long. V was cut by 0 bases and J by 6 bases, with 4 bases left in between. Per germline, CDR1 SGHRS and CDR2 YFSETQ. CDR3 region: CASSLELEQYF. The CDR3 DNA follows: TGCGCCAGCAGCTTGGAGCTCGAGCAGTACTTC. The whole variable domain, remainder taken from reference TRBV5-1 and TRBJ2-7, is KAGVTQTPRYLIKTRGQQVTLSCSPISGHRSVSWYQQTPGQGLQFLFEYFSETQRNKGNFPGRFSGRQFSNSRSEMNVSTLELGDSALYLCASSLELEQYFGPGTRLTVT.

CDR3 nucleotides: TGTGCCAGCAGCTCTCTAGACAGTGAAGCTTTCTTT. Its translation: CASSSLDSEAFF. The gene calls are TRBV5-8 and TRBJ1-1; tentative D call: TRBD1 (5 bases). CDR1 and CDR2 (germline): SGHTS, YDEGEE. The CDR3 loop spans 12 amino acids. V was cut by 3 bases and J by 7 bases, with 10 bases left in between.

V gene TRBV2 combines with J gene TRBJ2-1; TRBD1 matches at 9 bases. Germline CDR1 is SNHLY and CDR2 is FYNNEI. Trimming removed 5 bases from V and 8 bases from J; junction bases left unmatched: 10. This CDR3 has 15 residues. The CDR3 DNA follows: TGTGCCAGCAGTCCAGGACAGGGGAAATGGTATGAGCAGTTCTTC. Translated: CASSPGQGKWYEQFF.

The J gene is TRBJ2-1, the V gene TRBV2, with 9 bases identical to TRBD1. This CDR3 is built from 15 residues. The V and J ends lost 6 bases and 4 bases, in that order; junction bases with no gene match: 7. The germline V gene encodes CDR1 SNHLY and CDR2 FYNNEI. The CDR3 region has the DNA TGTGCCAGCAGCGACAGGGGGGCTGGATACAATGAGCAGTTCTTC. It is translated as CASSDRGAGYNEQFF. The variable domain in full, completed from reference TRBV2 and TRBJ2-1, reads EPEVTQTPSHQVTQMGQEVILRCVPISNHLYFYWYRQILGQKVEFLVSFYNNEISEKSEIFDDQFSVERPDGSNFTLKIRSTKLEDSAMYFCASSDRGAGYNEQFFGPGTRLTVL.

This rearrangement joins TRBV13 to TRBJ1-6; D gene ambiguous. Trimming took off 4 bases at V and 12 bases at J, with 7 bases between the two ends. This CDR3 is 11 amino acids long. Germline assignment: CDR1 PRHDT and CDR2 FYEKMQ (reference sequence). CDR3 sequence reads: CASSSSGPLHF. The CDR3 bases are TGTGCCAGCAGCTCCAGTGGACCCCTCCACTTT.

This chain uses TRBV6-1 with TRBJ2-6; tentative D call: TRBD1 (5 bases). Germline assignment: CDR1 MNHNS and CDR2 SASEGT. CDR3 length: 15 amino acids. V lost 4 bases to trimming and J lost 0 bases, with 7 bases between them. The CDR3 coding sequence is TGTGCCAGCAGTGGACAGATCTCTGGGGCCAACGTCCTGACTTTC. Protein product: CASSGQISGANVLTF.

This sequence joins TRBV7-9 and TRBJ1-4, with D tentatively TRBD1 (5 bases). Germline lookup yields CDR1 SEHNR and CDR2 FQNEAQ (reference sequence). Trimming stripped 8 bases from V and 1 base from J, with 5 bases between. The CDR3 runs to 12 residues. This chain's CDR3 is CASDRTNEKLFF. CDR3 DNA: TGTGCCAGCGACAGAACTAATGAAAAACTGTTTTTT.

The V and J genes are TRBV10-3 and TRBJ2-7; 11 nucleotides agree with TRBD1. This CDR3 has 14 residues. The germline V gene has CDR1 ENHRY and CDR2 SYGVKD. After removal of 4 bases from V and 3 bases from J, the junction contained 2 bases not matched to a gene. CDR3 coding DNA: TGTGCCATCAGTGGGGGGACAGGGGGCTACGAGCAGTACTTC. Encoded protein: CAISGGTGGYEQYF.

V and J are TRBV9 and TRBJ2-3; unclear D gene. V was pared by 2 bases and J by 4 bases, with 5 bases between. Germline V gives CDR1 SGDLS, CDR2 YYNGEE. The CDR3 is 12 residues long. This CDR3 is CASSVPSDTQYF. The CDR3 DNA sequence: TGTGCCAGCAGCGTTCCCTCAGATACGCAGTATTTT.

This chain links TRBV4-2 with TRBJ2-1; D possibly corresponds to TRBD2 (7 bases). The CDR3 consists of 17 residues. Trimming shortened V by 1 base and J by 2 bases, and 15 bases separated the two germline ends. Germline CDR1 is LGHNA and CDR2 is YNFKEQ. CDR3 sequence: CASSQGGGARTYNEQFF. The CDR3 DNA reads TGTGCCAGCAGCCAAGGAGGGGGGGCGAGGACCTACAATGAGCAGTTCTTC.

In nucleotides, the CDR3 is TGTGCCAGCAGTGAAATGGGGACAAGCCTCTATGGCTACACCTTC. Protein: CASSEMGTSLYGYTF. This chain links TRBV2 with TRBJ1-2; possibly TRBD1 for D (6 bases). There are 15 residues in the CDR3. Germline assignment: CDR1 SNHLY and CDR2 FYNNEI. V was shortened by 2 bases and J by 4 bases, with 14 bases between the two germline ends.

V is TRBV20-1 and J is TRBJ1-3; D is undetermined. The CDR3 contains 11 residues. Germline V gives CDR1 DFQATT, CDR2 SNEGSKA (reference sequence). Trimming cost V 6 bases and J 2 bases, with 5 bases left between them. This chain's CDR3 is CSATPGNTIYF. In DNA, the CDR3 is TGCAGTGCAACACCTGGAAACACCATATATTTT.

This clone was observed a handful of times. The CDR3, as DNA: TGTGCCAGCAGCTTGGGGGGAGGGGTAGGGAACACTGAAGCTTTCTTT. Translating gives CASSLGGGVGNTEAFF. V usage is TRBV5-4 and J usage is TRBJ1-1, with D possibly TRBD1 on 5 matching bases. Germline CDR1 reads SGHNT; CDR2 reads YYREEE (reference sequence). V lost 0 bases and J 1 base, leaving 13 bases between the germline ends. There are 16 residues in the CDR3.

This clone was detected only a few times. The rearrangement links TRBV10-1 to TRBJ2-7; D unclear. Per the germline V gene, CDR1 is WNHNN and CDR2 is SYGVQD (reference sequence). This CDR3 is 10 amino acids long. The V end lost 11 bases, the J end lost 3 bases, and 8 bases lay between the germline ends. CDR3: CARPGYEQYF. The CDR3 region has the DNA TGCGCCCGTCCAGGCTACGAGCAGTACTTC.

The rearrangement uses TRBV5-1 and TRBJ1-2; 8 nucleotides align to TRBD1. With 4 bases clipped from V and 2 bases from J, the junction kept 7 bases outside the gene matches. The CDR3 extends over 15 amino acids. Germline V CDR1 and CDR2: SGHRS, YFSETQ. CDR3 sequence (DNA): TGCGCCAGCAGCCCCTCGGGACAGGCGAACTATGGCTACACCTTC. Translation: CASSPSGQANYGYTF.

This rearrangement joins TRBV11-3 to TRBJ1-3; the match to TRBD1 covers 9 bases. The CDR3 runs 16 residues. Per germline, CDR1 SGHNT and CDR2 YENEEA. The V and J ends lost 5 bases and 4 bases, in that order; junction bases with no gene match: 9. The CDR3 here is CASSRTGTGNGNTIYF. For the CDR3, the DNA is TGTGCCAGCAGCCGAACCGGGACAGGGAACGGAAACACCATATATTTT.

The chain couples TRBV7-2 to TRBJ1-1; 10 bases map to TRBD1. Per germline, CDR1 SGHTA and CDR2 FQGNSA. After removal of 7 bases from V and 10 bases from J, the junction contained 12 bases not matched to a gene. The CDR3 consists of 14 residues. The CDR3 loop reads CASMPIPGTGAAFF. CDR3 coding DNA: TGTGCCAGCATGCCGATTCCGGGGACAGGGGCAGCTTTCTTT. The full variable domain, its missing parts supplied by reference TRBV7-2 and TRBJ1-1, is GAGVSQSPSNKVTEKGKDVELRCDPISGHTALYWYRQSLGQGLEFLIYFQGNSAPDKSGLPSDRFSAERTGGSVSTLTIQRTQQEDSAVYLCASMPIPGTGAAFFGQGTRLTVV.